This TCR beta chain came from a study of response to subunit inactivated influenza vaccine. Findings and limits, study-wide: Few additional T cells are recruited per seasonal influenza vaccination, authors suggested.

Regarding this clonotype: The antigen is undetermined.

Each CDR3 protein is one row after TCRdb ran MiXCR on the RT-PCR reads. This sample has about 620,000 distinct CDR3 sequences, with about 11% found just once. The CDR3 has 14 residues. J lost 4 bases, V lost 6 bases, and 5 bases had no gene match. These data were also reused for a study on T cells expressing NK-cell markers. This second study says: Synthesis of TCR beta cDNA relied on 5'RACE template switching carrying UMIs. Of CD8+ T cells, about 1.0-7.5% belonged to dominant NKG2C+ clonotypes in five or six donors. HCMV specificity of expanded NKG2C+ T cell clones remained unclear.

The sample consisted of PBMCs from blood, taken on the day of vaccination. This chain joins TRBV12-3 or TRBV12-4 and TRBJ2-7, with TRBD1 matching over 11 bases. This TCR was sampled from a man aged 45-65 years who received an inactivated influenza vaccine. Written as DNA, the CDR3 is TGTGCCAGCAGCCCGGACAGGGGGCAATACGAGCAGTACTTC. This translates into CASSPDRGQYEQYF.